The clone carrying this T cell receptor beta chain was counted at least ten times. These data are taken from a study of T cells in Graves' hyperthyroidism and ophthalmopathy. CDR1 and CDR2 (germline): ENHRY, SYGVKD. V trimming: 2 bases; J trimming: 5 bases; junction bases outside the gene matches: 6. This CDR3 has 15 amino acids. Template material for amplifying TCR beta CDR3 regions consisted of RNA transcripts. First-round RT-PCR of the TCR CDR3 relied on the HTBI primer set. TCRdb processed the multiplex PCR reads anew with MiXCR; each CDR3 protein has one entry. The sample shows approximately 560,000 distinct CDR3 sequences, around 42% of them seen only once.

This chain links TRBV10-3 with TRBJ1-1, with TRBD1 matching 9 bases. This receptor was obtained from a woman aged 18-29 years with Graves' hyperthyroidism. Source material: peripheral blood or thyroid tissue (not recorded which). The CDR3 protein is CAISEMGQGRTEAFF. CDR3 in DNA: TGTGCCATCAGTGAGATGGGACAGGGAAGAACTGAAGCTTTCTTT.